These 15 T cell receptor beta chains came from one sample sequenced in a study of T cell changes during pregnancy in multiple sclerosis. Sequenced by immunoSEQ multiplex PCR; TCRdb stores in-frame clones only, minus some. The table records roughly 69,000 clones, more than 75% of them present only once. Sequencing used peripheral blood, obtained in the third trimester of pregnancy. Receptors were obtained from a female donor with multiple sclerosis, enrolled in a pregnancy study.

This chain links TRBV7-8 with TRBJ1-4, with TRBD1 matching over 8 bases. Trimming took 1 base from V and 8 from J; bases not matched to a gene: 12. This CDR3 is 17 amino acids long. The V gene's germline CDR1 is SGHVS and CDR2 FQNEAQ. The CDR3 loop is CASSLVSAWTGREKLFF. CDR3 nucleotides: TGTGCCAGCAGCTTAGTAAGCGCGTGGACAGGGCGGGAAAAACTGTTTTTT.

The rearrangement links TRBV21-1 to TRBJ2-5; the table's D gene call, TRBD2, was not cross checked with the DNA. TRBV21-1 is reported as a pseudogene. The CDR3 runs to 12 residues. The chain's CDR3 is CASSFRQETQYF. The CDR3 coding sequence is TGTGCCAGCAGCTTTCGCCAAGAGACCCAGTACTTC.

A single count supports this clone. This chain connects TRBV5-1 to TRBJ2-3; D is ambiguous. The V gene's germline CDR1 is SGHRS and CDR2 YFSETQ. The V end was cut by 0 bases, the J end by 5 bases, with 7 bases between. The CDR3 covers 13 residues. The CDR3 sequence: CASSLGAGDTQYF. CDR3 DNA: TGCGCCAGCAGCTTGGGGGCAGGAGATACGCAGTATTTT.

The V and J genes are TRBV7-9 and TRBJ1-4, with TRBD1 matching over 8 bases. V gave up 5 bases and J gave up 8 bases; unmatched junction bases: 7. This CDR3 comprises 14 residues. Germline V CDR1 and CDR2: SEHNR, FQNEAQ (reference sequence). The CDR3 loop reads CASSPRQGTEKLFF. The CDR3 bases are TGTGCCAGCAGCCCCAGACAGGGGACGGAAAAACTGTTTTTT. The variable domain in full, completed from reference TRBV7-9 and TRBJ1-4, reads DTGVSQNPRHKITKRGQNVTFRCDPISEHNRLYWYRQTLGQGPEFLTYFQNEAQLEKSRLLSDRFSAERPKGSFSTLEIQRTEQGDSAMYLCASSPRQGTEKLFFGSGTQLSVL.

The V gene is TRBV5-6, the J gene TRBJ2-7; D call uncertain. The CDR3 covers 14 residues. Germline V gives CDR1 SGHDT, CDR2 YYEEEE. V lost 5 bases to trimming and J lost 4 bases, with 16 bases between them. The CDR3 nucleotides are TGTGCCAGCAGGCCGACGGGTTCGACGTACGAGCAGTACTTC. Amino acids: CASRPTGSTYEQYF.

V gene TRBV30 combines with J gene TRBJ2-7, with D perhaps matching TRBD2 (6 bases). The germline V gene encodes CDR1 GTSNPN and CDR2 SVGIG (reference sequence). Trimming stripped 0 bases from V and 5 bases from J, with 14 bases between. This CDR3 region has 14 residues. The CDR3 nucleotides are TGTGCCTGGAGTGTACAGGAGGGTTGGCACGAGCAGTACTTC. Protein: CAWSVQEGWHEQYF.

The chain combines TRBV9 with TRBJ2-5; the D is unclear. The assigned J gene may be wrong: the sequence end matches TRBJ2-7 better. Germline CDR1 reads SGDLS; CDR2 reads YYNGEE. The CDR3 spans 14 residues. The CDR3 sequence: CASSSSATTYEQYF. The CDR3 nucleotides read TGTGCCAGCAGTTCTTCCGCAACCACCTACGAGCAGTACTTC.

The V gene is TRBV28, the J gene TRBJ1-1; D is unresolved. CDR1 and CDR2 (germline): MDHEN, SYDVKM. The CDR3 is made up of 12 amino acids. The germline V and J ends were trimmed by 4 bases and 8 bases, with 11 bases remaining between them. CDR3 sequence: CASSSQSHEAFF. The CDR3 DNA reads as TGTGCCAGCAGTTCACAGTCTCACGAAGCTTTCTTT.

The chain is built from TRBV9 and TRBJ1-2, with D possibly TRBD1 on 6 matching bases. Germline CDR1 and CDR2: SGDLS and YYNGEE. There are 15 residues in the CDR3. Trimming removed 0 bases from V and 8 bases from J, with 17 bases in between. The CDR3 DNA sequence: TGTGCCAGCAGCGTAGCGGGGACACCCGGGTGGGGCTACACCTTC. This gives the protein CASSVAGTPGWGYTF.

This chain links TRBV5-1 with TRBJ2-7; 7 nucleotides agree with TRBD1. The CDR3 is 13 amino acids. Germline V lookup: CDR1 SGHRS, CDR2 YFSETQ. V lost 5 bases to trimming and J lost 4 bases; unmatched junction nucleotides: 6. The CDR3 nucleotides read TGCGCCAGCAGACCAGGGGGTTCGTACGAGCAGTACTTC. Translating gives CASRPGGSYEQYF. Variable domain in full (rest from reference TRBV5-1 and TRBJ2-7): KAGVTQTPRYLIKTRGQQVTLSCSPISGHRSVSWYQQTPGQGLQFLFEYFSETQRNKGNFPGRFSGRQFSNSRSEMNVSTLELGDSALYLCASRPGGSYEQYFGPGTRLTVT.

For the CDR3, the DNA is TGTGCCAGCTCACCAGGCGGGACAGAACATTCACCCCTCCACTTT. Translated: CASSPGGTEHSPLHF. The rearrangement joins TRBV18 to TRBJ1-6, with TRBD1 matching 7 bases. J was trimmed by 8 bases and V by 2 bases; bases with no gene match: 6. Germline V gene sequence: CDR1 KGHSH, CDR2 LQKENI. The CDR3 covers 15 residues.

The CDR3 loop reads CASSYGSPGGAFF. The CDR3 bases are TGTGCCAGCAGTTATGGGTCTCCGGGTGGAGCTTTCTTT. The chain employs TRBV2 and TRBJ1-1; D gene ambiguous. The CDR3 loop spans 13 amino acids. The V gene's germline CDR1 is SNHLY and CDR2 FYNNEI. Trimming removed 5 bases at V and 10 bases at J, with 17 bases between. The entire variable domain, with the rest obtained from reference TRBV2 and TRBJ1-1, is as follows: EPEVTQTPSHQVTQMGQEVILRCVPISNHLYFYWYRQILGQKVEFLVSFYNNEISEKSEIFDDQFSVERPDGSNFTLKIRSTKLEDSAMYFCASSYGSPGGAFFGQGTRLTVV.

The chain is built from TRBV11-2 and TRBJ1-1, with 7 bases identical to TRBD1. CDR1 SGHAT and CDR2 FQNNGV come from the germline V gene. The J segment lost 7 bases and the V segment lost 5 bases, leaving 10 bases of the junction unmatched. The CDR3 consists of 14 residues. The CDR3 region is CASSPPGQPYEAFF. In nucleotides, the CDR3 is TGTGCCAGCAGCCCCCCGGGACAGCCCTATGAAGCTTTCTTT.

The chain joins TRBV11-1 to TRBJ2-7; weak D call: TRBD1 (6 bases). Trimming left V 6 bases short and J 3 bases short, with 12 bases between. This CDR3 contains 13 residues. Germline-derived CDR1 and CDR2 are SGHAT and FQDESV (reference sequence). CDR3 DNA sequence: TGTGCCAGCAGTAACATACAGGGCTACGAGCAGTACTTC. Amino acid sequence: CASSNIQGYEQYF.

This chain joins TRBV2 and TRBJ2-5, with 8 bases identical to TRBD1. CDR3 length equals 12 residues. The germline gives CDR1 SNHLY, CDR2 FYNNEI. V lost 10 bases to trimming and J lost 1 base; unmatched junction nucleotides: 2. CDR3 sequence: CAIGQGQETQYF. As DNA, the CDR3 is TGTGCCATAGGACAGGGCCAAGAGACCCAGTACTTC.